Here is one T cell receptor (beta chain) with its context. The data are from a study of patients and donors after allogeneic stem cell transplantation. Germline V lookup: CDR1 SGHKS, CDR2 YYEKEE (reference sequence). V lost 2 bases, J lost 4 bases, and 12 bases stayed unmatched. The CDR3 runs 18 residues. TCRdb used MiXCR to reprocess the RT-PCR reads, holding one entry per CDR3 protein. This sample yields more than 55,000 distinct CDR3 sequences, of which roughly 15% are seen a single time; around a third belongs to the top ten. This rearrangement joins TRBV5-5 to TRBJ1-5, with 10 bases identical to TRBD1. The TCR originated in a human donor who was either an allogeneic HSCT recipient or a stem cell or donor lymphocyte infusion donor (not recorded which). It is not recorded whose cells these are; they may come from a transplant donor. Material: blood, either unsorted or a sorted T cell fraction (not recorded which). CDR3 residues: CASSFTLAGTGVNQPQHF. In nucleotides, the CDR3 is TGTGCCAGCAGCTTCACTTTGGCCGGGACAGGGGTAAATCAGCCCCAGCATTTT.